One TCR beta chain is described in this entry. This clonotype was found a few times. Its antigen is not yet known. The junction and the germline gene differ at one end; a read error may be behind it. The TCR beta CDR3 regions were amplified from RNA transcripts. The first round of RT-PCR for the TCR CDR3 was performed with the HTBI primer set and the Qiagen OneStep RT-PCR kit. The libraries were constructed in a second round of multiplex PCR and then size-selected and purified. Libraries were sequenced paired-end with 100 bp reads on an Illumina HiSeq2000. As for how the authors treated the data: SOAPnuke was used to process the raw data, throwing out any read that contained adapters or uncalled bases, had a mean Phred below 15, or lacked an exact constant-primer or identifier match. High-quality paired reads were merged with COPE v1.2.5, and unique nucleotide sequences were defined as clonotypes. MiTCR v1.1 was used to align the clonotypes against IMGT TRBV, TRBD and TRBJ reference segments. The analysis was restricted to V-J combinations with a frequency above 0.0001, which together covered just over 99% of the repertoires. The TCS score was defined as F50 (clonal expansion) divided by E x V (chaos), with BLOSUM62-based TCRdist calculated between CDR3 peptides within each V-J. Welch's t-statistics and random forest reduced several hundred V-J features to 13, which were used in a naive Bayes classifier (R e1071). TCRdb reprocessed the public reads (quality trimming at Q25 with fastp, clone calling with MiXCR) and kept in-frame beta chains. Here each entry gathers all rows of one CDR3 protein and keeps the most common genes and DNA. The V and J calls, along with clone size, are taken from TCRdb and not from the paper's own processing. Counted in this sample were about 560,000 distinct CDR3 sequences; over 15% of them appeared once. The ten largest clones take up under 20% of the sample.

The data were obtained in a study of T cells in Graves' hyperthyroidism and ophthalmopathy (dated by TCRdb to between 2017 and 2020). The study in broad terms: Peripheral blood was collected at initial diagnosis, before any treatment. TCR V-J signatures able to tell the groups apart were searched for in a discovery cohort of around 95 patients, of whom 40 to 45 had Graves' ophthalmopathy and about 60 had stable Graves' hyperthyroidism. Prospective prediction of ophthalmopathy was tested in an independent validation cohort of 18 to 20 hyperthyroidism patients and 17 patients who later progressed to ophthalmopathy. The 100 discovery patients were divided at random into training and test sets in a 7:3 ratio. In six Graves' hyperthyroidism patients, the study also compared T-cell repertoires from thyroid tissue with T-cell repertoires from blood. After blood sampling, hyperthyroidism patients were treated with methimazole at a starting dose of 30 mg daily, and ophthalmopathy patients were treated with high-dose intravenous methylprednisolone. The paper describes TCR Vbeta CDR3 sequencing of 120 to 150 peripheral blood samples, made up of some 42 ophthalmopathy patients, around 78 hyperthyroidism patients and some 17 progressor patients. Study-wide conclusions, independent of this receptor: Ophthalmopathy was separated from stable hyperthyroidism by a 13 V-J signature model, with approximately 85% sensitivity and 81% to 82% specificity obtained in cross-validation and 80%/75% obtained in testing. Sample size was not statistically predetermined, and investigators were not blinded to group allocation. During validation, the model predicted progression to ophthalmopathy a median of roughly 7.1 months ahead of onset, with around 65% sensitivity and roughly 72% specificity. Blood samples also contained most of the expanded thyroid clonotypes (frequency above 0.001), which suggests that blood repertoires may reflect thyroid immune responses.

A patient counted as having stable Graves' hyperthyroidism if no progression to ophthalmopathy occurred over 18 months of follow-up. Hyperthyroidism patients were aged 18 to 65 years and newly diagnosed, with disease duration of less than 2 months. Any patient with an uncontrolled infection, another autoimmune disease, pregnancy or lactation was excluded. Diagnoses were established on the basis of clinical symptoms, serum thyroxine and TRAb, thyroid ultrasound, and orbital computed tomography. Ficoll-Paque density gradient centrifugation was used to isolate PBMCs from around 10 ml of fresh peripheral blood. Total RNA was extracted using Trizol reagent, and RNA quality was assessed on an Agilent 2100 Bioanalyzer. According to the germline V gene, CDR1 reads SGHVS and CDR2 reads FNYEAQ. The CDR3 numbers 17 residues from cysteine through phenylalanine. Solely the CDR3 DNA is kept, with 51 bases framed from the first base.

Sequencing input: blood. The receptor was derived from a woman aged 18 to 35 with Graves' hyperthyroidism. The sequence is built from TRBV7-6 and TRBJ2-3, with 9 junctional bases fitting TRBD2. The CDR3 region has the sequence CANSLGTSRIPTDTQYF. The DNA reads TGTGCCAACAGCTTAGGGACTAGCCGCATCCCCACAGATACGCAGTATTTT.